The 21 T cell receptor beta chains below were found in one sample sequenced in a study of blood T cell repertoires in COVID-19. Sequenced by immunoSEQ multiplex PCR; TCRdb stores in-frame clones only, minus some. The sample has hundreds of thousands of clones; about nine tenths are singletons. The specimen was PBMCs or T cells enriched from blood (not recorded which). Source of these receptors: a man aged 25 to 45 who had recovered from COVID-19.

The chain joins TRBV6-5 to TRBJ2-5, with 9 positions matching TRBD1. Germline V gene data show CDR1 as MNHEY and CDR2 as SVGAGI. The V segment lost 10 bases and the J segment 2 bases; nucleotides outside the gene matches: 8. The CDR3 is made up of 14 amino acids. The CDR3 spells CATRGDRDQETQYF. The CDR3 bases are TGTGCCACTCGGGGGGACAGGGATCAAGAGACCCAGTACTTC.

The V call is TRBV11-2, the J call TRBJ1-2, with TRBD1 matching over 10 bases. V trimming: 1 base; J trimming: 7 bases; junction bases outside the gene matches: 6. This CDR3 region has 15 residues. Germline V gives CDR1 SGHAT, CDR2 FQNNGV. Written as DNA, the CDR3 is TGTGCCAGCAGCTTAGCGACAGGGGGCGTTGGTGGCTACACCTTC. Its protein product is CASSLATGGVGGYTF.

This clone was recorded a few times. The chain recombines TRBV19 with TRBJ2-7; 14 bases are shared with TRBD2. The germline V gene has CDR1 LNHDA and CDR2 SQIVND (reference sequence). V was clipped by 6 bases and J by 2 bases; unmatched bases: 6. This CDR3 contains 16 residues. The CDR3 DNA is TGTGCCAGTAGCCAAAGACTAGCGGGAGGGCCCTACGAGCAGTACTTC. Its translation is CASSQRLAGGPYEQYF.

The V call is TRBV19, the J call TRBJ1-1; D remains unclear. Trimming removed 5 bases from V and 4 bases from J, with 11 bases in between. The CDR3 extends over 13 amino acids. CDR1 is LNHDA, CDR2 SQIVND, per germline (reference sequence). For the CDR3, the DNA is TGTGCCAGTAGTGCGGGGATAGGCACTGAAGCTTTCTTT. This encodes CASSAGIGTEAFF. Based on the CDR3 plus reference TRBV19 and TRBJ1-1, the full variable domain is DGGITQSPKYLFRKEGQNVTLSCEQNLNHDAMYWYRQDPGQGLRLIYYSQIVNDFQKGDIAEGYSVSREKKESFPLTVTSAQKNPTAFYLCASSAGIGTEAFFGQGTRLTVV.

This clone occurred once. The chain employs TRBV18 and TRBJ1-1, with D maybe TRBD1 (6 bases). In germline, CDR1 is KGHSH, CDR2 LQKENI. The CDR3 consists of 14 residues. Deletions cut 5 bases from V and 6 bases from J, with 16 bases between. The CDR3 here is CASSSNTGSAEAFF. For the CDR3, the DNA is TGTGCCAGCTCATCGAACACAGGGTCCGCTGAAGCTTTCTTT.

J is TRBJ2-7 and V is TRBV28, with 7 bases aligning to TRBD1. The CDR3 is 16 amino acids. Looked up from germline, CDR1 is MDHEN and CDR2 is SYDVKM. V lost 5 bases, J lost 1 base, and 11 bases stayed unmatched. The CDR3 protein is CASSLSPGQESYEQYF. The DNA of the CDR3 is TGTGCCAGCAGTCTCTCCCCCGGACAGGAGTCCTACGAGCAGTACTTC.

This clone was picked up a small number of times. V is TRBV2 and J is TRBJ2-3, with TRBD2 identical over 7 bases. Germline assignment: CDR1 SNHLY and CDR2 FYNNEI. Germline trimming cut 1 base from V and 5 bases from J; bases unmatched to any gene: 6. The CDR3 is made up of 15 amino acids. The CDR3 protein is CASSEDGGRVDTQYF. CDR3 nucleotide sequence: TGTGCCAGCAGTGAAGACGGGGGGAGAGTAGATACGCAGTATTTT.

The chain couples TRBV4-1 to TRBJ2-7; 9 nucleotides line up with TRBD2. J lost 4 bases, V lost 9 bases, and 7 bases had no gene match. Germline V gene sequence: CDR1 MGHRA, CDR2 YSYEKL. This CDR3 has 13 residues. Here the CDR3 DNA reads TGCGCCAGTCGGCGGGAGGGCCAGTACGAGCAGTACTTC. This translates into CASRREGQYEQYF.

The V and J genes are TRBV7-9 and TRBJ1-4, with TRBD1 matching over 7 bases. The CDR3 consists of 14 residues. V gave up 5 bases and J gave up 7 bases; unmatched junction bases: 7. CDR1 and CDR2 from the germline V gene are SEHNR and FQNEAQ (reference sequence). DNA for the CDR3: TGTGCCAGCAGCCCGACAGGGTTGATTGAAAAACTGTTTTTT. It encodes CASSPTGLIEKLFF.

CDR3 coding DNA: TGCGCCAGCAGCCAAGGGCACAGCTCCTACGAGCAGTACTTC. It translates to CASSQGHSSYEQYF. V usage is TRBV4-1 and J usage is TRBJ2-7; no clear D. The CDR3 sequence is 14 residues long. Germline lookup yields CDR1 MGHRA and CDR2 YSYEKL. Trimming took 1 base from V and 0 from J, leaving 7 bases between them.

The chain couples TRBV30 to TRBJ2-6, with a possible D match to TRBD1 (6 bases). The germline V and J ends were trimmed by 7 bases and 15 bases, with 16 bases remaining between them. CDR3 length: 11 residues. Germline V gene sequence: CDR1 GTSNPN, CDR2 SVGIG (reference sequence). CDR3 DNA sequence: TGTGCCTATGACAGGACTCTAGGCCTGACTTTC. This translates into CAYDRTLGLTF.

CDR3 amino acids: CAWSVRDRGFGGSPLHF. In DNA, the CDR3 is TGTGCCTGGAGTGTACGAGACAGGGGGTTTGGGGGTTCACCCCTCCACTTT. V and J are TRBV30 and TRBJ1-6; TRBD1 matches 9 bases. V was pared by 0 bases and J by 9 bases, with 12 bases of the junction left unmatched. CDR3 length: 17 amino acids. Per the germline V gene, CDR1 is GTSNPN and CDR2 is SVGIG (reference sequence).

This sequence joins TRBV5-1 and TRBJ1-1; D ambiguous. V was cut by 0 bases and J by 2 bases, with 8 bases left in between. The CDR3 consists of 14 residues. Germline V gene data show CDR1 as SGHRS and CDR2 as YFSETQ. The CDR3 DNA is TGCGCCAGCAGCTTGGTACAGTCAAACACTGAAGCTTTCTTT. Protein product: CASSLVQSNTEAFF.

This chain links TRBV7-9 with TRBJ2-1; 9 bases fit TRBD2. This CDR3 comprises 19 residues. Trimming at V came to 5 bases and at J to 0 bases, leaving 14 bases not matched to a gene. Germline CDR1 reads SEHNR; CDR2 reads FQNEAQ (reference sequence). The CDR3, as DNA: TGTGCCAGCAGCCCGTTACCGGGACTAGCTATGAGCTCCTACAATGAGCAGTTCTTC. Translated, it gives CASSPLPGLAMSSYNEQFF.

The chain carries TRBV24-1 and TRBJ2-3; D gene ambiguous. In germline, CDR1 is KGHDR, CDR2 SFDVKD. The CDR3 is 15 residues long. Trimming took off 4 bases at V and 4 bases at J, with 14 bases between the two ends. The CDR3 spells CATSDPRSAPDTQYF. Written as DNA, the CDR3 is TGTGCCACCAGTGACCCCCGCTCAGCGCCAGATACGCAGTATTTT.

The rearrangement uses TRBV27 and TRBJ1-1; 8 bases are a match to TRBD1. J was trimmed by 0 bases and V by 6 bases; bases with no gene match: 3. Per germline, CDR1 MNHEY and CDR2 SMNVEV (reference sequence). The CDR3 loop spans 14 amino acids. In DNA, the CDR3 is TGTGCCAGCAGAATACAGGGGGTGAACACTGAAGCTTTCTTT. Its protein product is CASRIQGVNTEAFF.

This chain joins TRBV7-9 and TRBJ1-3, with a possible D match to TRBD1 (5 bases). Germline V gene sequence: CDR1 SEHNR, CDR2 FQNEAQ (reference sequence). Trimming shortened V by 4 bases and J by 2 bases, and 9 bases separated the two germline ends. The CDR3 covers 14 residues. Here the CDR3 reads CASSSLGAGNTIYF. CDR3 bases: TGTGCCAGCAGCTCGTTAGGGGCTGGAAACACCATATATTTT.

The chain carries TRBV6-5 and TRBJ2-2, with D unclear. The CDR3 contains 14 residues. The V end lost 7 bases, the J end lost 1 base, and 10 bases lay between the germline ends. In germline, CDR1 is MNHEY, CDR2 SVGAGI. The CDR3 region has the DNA TGTGCCAGCAAGCGCGCACAGAACACCGGGGAGCTGTTTTTT. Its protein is CASKRAQNTGELFF.

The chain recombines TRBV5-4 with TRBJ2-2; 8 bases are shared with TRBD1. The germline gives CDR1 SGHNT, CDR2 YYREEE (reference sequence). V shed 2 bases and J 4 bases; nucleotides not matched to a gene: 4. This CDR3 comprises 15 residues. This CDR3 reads CASSLQGVGTGELFF. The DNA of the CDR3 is TGTGCCAGCAGCTTACAGGGGGTCGGCACCGGGGAGCTGTTTTTT.

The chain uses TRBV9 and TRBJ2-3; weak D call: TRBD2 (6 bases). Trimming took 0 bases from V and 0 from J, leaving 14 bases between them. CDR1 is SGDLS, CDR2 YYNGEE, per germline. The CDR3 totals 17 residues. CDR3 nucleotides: TGTGCCAGCAGCGTAGAGCAGCGGGTACATAGCACAGATACGCAGTATTTT. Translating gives CASSVEQRVHSTDTQYF.

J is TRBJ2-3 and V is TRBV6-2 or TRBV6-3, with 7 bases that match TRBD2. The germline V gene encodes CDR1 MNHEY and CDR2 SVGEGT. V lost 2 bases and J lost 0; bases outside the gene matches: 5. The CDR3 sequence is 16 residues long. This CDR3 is CASSYEAGRSTDTQYF. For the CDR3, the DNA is TGTGCCAGCAGTTACGAAGCGGGACGTAGCACAGATACGCAGTATTTT.